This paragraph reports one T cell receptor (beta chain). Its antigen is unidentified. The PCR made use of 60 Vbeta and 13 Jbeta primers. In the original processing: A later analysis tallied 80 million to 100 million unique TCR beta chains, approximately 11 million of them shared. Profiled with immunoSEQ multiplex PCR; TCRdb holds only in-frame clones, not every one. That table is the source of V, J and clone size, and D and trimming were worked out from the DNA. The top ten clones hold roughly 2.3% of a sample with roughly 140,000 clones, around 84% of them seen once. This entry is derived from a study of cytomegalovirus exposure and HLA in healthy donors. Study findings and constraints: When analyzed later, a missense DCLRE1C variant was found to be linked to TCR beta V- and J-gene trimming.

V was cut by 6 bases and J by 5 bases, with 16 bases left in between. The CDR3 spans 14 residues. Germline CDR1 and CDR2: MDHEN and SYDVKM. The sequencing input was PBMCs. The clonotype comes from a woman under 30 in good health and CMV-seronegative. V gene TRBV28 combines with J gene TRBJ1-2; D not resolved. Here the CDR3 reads CASRRNGEGYGYTF. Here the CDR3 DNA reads TGTGCCAGCAGACGGAATGGGGAGGGATATGGCTACACCTTC.